This entry lists 11 T cell receptor beta chains sequenced from one sample in a study of cytomegalovirus exposure and HLA in healthy donors. PCR amplification relied on 60 Vbeta primers (plus 13 Jbeta primers). Assay: immunoSEQ multiplex PCR; the TCRdb copy retains only in-frame clones and omits some. The sample comprises under 200,000 clones, around 86% of which are singletons, and roughly 2% rests with the top ten. The sequencing sample was made of PBMCs. The receptors here all came from a human donor in good health.

The gene calls are TRBV4-1 and TRBJ1-1; maybe TRBD1 (6 bases). Germline loops: CDR1 MGHRA, CDR2 YSYEKL. Trimming took off 4 bases at V and 2 bases at J, with 11 bases between the two ends. CDR3 length equals 14 residues. CDR3 nucleotides: TGCGCCAGCAGCCTGGTGGGGACAAACACTGAAGCTTTCTTT. Its translation is CASSLVGTNTEAFF.

V gene TRBV10-1 combines with J gene TRBJ1-5; D remains unclear. CDR3 size: 15 residues. Deletions cut 7 bases from V and 1 base from J, with 14 bases between. Per the germline V gene, CDR1 is WNHNN and CDR2 is SYGVQD (reference sequence). The CDR3, as DNA: TGCGCCAGCAAGAGACAAGACCGAAGCAATCAGCCCCAGCATTTT. Its protein product is CASKRQDRSNQPQHF.

J is TRBJ1-4 and V is TRBV6-6; no clear D. The V and J ends lost 8 bases and 0 bases respectively, with 10 bases between them. CDR1 and CDR2 (germline): MNHNY, SVGAGI (reference sequence). This CDR3 contains 14 residues. The DNA for the CDR3 is TGTGCCAGCCGGGTCCGCGCAACTAATGAAAAACTGTTTTTT. Encoded protein: CASRVRATNEKLFF.

The sample holds a few counts of this clone. The genes are TRBV2 and TRBJ2-1; 9 bases align to TRBD2. The CDR3 contains 17 residues. Germline V lookup: CDR1 SNHLY, CDR2 FYNNEI. V was pared by 6 bases and J by 0 bases, with 9 bases of the junction left unmatched. CDR3: CASRVAGGYSSYNEQFF. The CDR3 nucleotides read TGTGCCAGCAGGGTGGCGGGGGGGTATAGCTCCTACAATGAGCAGTTCTTC.

V gene TRBV19 combines with J gene TRBJ1-2, with TRBD1 matching over 9 bases. V shed 7 bases and J 4 bases; nucleotides not matched to a gene: 10. Looked up from germline, CDR1 is LNHDA and CDR2 is SQIVND (reference sequence). The CDR3 has 15 residues. The CDR3 DNA reads TGTGCCAGTACCCCCGCCGGGACAGGGAGCTATGGCTACACCTTC. Its translation is CASTPAGTGSYGYTF.

J is TRBJ2-7 and V is TRBV6-5, with D possibly TRBD1 on 5 matching bases. The germline V and J ends were trimmed by 5 bases and 3 bases, with 17 bases remaining between them. Looked up from germline, CDR1 is MNHEY and CDR2 is SVGAGI. CDR3 length: 15 residues. CDR3 coding DNA: TGTGCCAGCAGTGGGGCCCAGAAATTATACTACGAGCAGTACTTC. Protein product: CASSGAQKLYYEQYF.

The V call is TRBV27, the J call TRBJ1-5, with a possible D match to TRBD1 (6 bases). Germline V lookup: CDR1 MNHEY, CDR2 SMNVEV (reference sequence). The CDR3 is 17 amino acids. Trimming took off 3 bases at V and 5 bases at J, with 20 bases between the two ends. CDR3 in DNA: TGTGCCAGCAGTTTTACTACGATTACAGGGACCCATCAGCCCCAGCATTTT. It translates to CASSFTTITGTHQPQHF.

This clone appeared a few times. Distinct nucleotide sequences in the sample also encode this CDR3. This chain links TRBV19 with TRBJ1-1; tentative D call: TRBD1 (5 bases). This CDR3 is built from 13 residues. The ends were cut back, 1 base at V and 5 bases at J, with 8 bases in the middle. Germline-derived CDR1 and CDR2 are LNHDA and SQIVND (reference sequence). CDR3 amino acids: CASSIGRGTEAFF. CDR3 nucleotide sequence: TGTGCCAGTAGTATAGGTCGGGGGACTGAAGCTTTCTTT.

The V call is TRBV7-2, the J call TRBJ1-1; 9 positions match TRBD1. CDR1 SGHTA and CDR2 FQGNSA come from the germline V gene. V lost 4 bases to trimming and J lost 5 bases; unmatched junction nucleotides: 5. This CDR3 contains 14 residues. This CDR3 is CASSSQGAQTEAFF. In nucleotides, the CDR3 is TGTGCCAGCAGCTCACAGGGGGCGCAAACTGAAGCTTTCTTT.

The CDR3 bases are TGTGCCAGTAGTATCGGACAGGGGTACTATGGCTACACCTTC. Translated, it gives CASSIGQGYYGYTF. This rearrangement joins TRBV19 to TRBJ1-2; 9 nucleotides align to TRBD1. Germline V gene sequence: CDR1 LNHDA, CDR2 SQIVND (reference sequence). The junction had 2 bases not matched to a gene; V was cut back by 3 bases and J by 3 bases. The CDR3 has 14 residues.

This clone is a singleton in its sample. Compared with germline, one end of the junction differs, possibly owing to a read error. The chain uses TRBV7-8 and TRBJ2-7; 11 bases map to TRBD1. Germline assignment: CDR1 SGHVS and CDR2 FQNEAQ. CDR3 length equals 16 residues. The CDR3 sequence: CVSSPPKGTGGYEQYF. The CDR3 nucleotides are TGTGTCAGCAGCCCCCCCAAGGGGACAGGGGGCTACGAGCAGTACTTC.